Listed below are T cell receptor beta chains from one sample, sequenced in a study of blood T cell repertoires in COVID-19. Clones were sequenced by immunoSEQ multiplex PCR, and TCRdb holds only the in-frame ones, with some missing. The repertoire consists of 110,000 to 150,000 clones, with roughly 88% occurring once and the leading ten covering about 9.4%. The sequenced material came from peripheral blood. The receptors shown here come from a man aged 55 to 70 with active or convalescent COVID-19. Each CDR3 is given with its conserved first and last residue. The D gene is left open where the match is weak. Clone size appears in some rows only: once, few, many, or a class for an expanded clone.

cdr3_nt: TGTGCCAGCAGCTTAGCAGGGGCAAAGGGGGCAAACTATGGCTACACCTTC; cdr3_aa: CASSLAGAKGANYGYTF; d_call: TRBD1; v_call: TRBV7-2; j_call: TRBJ1-2; clone_size: few
cdr3_nt: TGTGCCAGCAGCTCGGACAGGGCAACCTACAATGAGCAGTTCTTC; cdr3_aa: CASSSDRATYNEQFF; d_call: TRBD1; v_call: TRBV5-4; j_call: TRBJ2-1; clone_size: NA
cdr3_nt: TGTGCCTGGAGTTCGGGACTAGACAATGAGCAGTTCTTC; cdr3_aa: CAWSSGLDNEQFF; d_call: TRBD2; v_call: TRBV30; j_call: TRBJ2-1; clone_size: NA
cdr3_nt: TGTGCCAGCAGTATGGGCCGAGGGGGCTTACTCGGCTACACCTTC; cdr3_aa: CASSMGRGGLLGYTF; d_call: TRBD1; v_call: TRBV6-6; j_call: TRBJ1-2; clone_size: once
cdr3_nt: TGTGCCACCAGCAGAGATAGGGTGGGGGGAGGCCAGTATGGCTACACCTTC; cdr3_aa: CATSRDRVGGGQYGYTF; d_call: NA; v_call: TRBV15; j_call: TRBJ1-2; clone_size: once
cdr3_nt: TGTGCCAGCAGCCTCATAGCGGGAGGGAGCACAGATACGCAGTATTTT; cdr3_aa: CASSLIAGGSTDTQYF; d_call: TRBD2; v_call: TRBV14; j_call: TRBJ2-3; clone_size: NA
cdr3_nt: TGTGCCAGTCTGCCATCTCAGGGCAACTATGGCTACACCTTC; cdr3_aa: CASLPSQGNYGYTF; d_call: NA; v_call: TRBV19; j_call: TRBJ1-2; clone_size: few
cdr3_nt: TGTGCCAGCAGCTTGACCCGACAGGGCCCTGAAGCTTTCTTT; cdr3_aa: CASSLTRQGPEAFF; d_call: TRBD1; v_call: TRBV11-2; j_call: TRBJ1-1; clone_size: NA
cdr3_nt: TGTGCCAGCAGCTTTTCTCGACAGGGGGTCTTCCCCTACGAGCAGTACTTC; cdr3_aa: CASSFSRQGVFPYEQYF; d_call: TRBD1; v_call: TRBV13; j_call: TRBJ2-7; clone_size: once
cdr3_nt: TGTGCCAGCAGTTGGACAGGGGAATATGGCTACACCTTC; cdr3_aa: CASSWTGEYGYTF; d_call: TRBD1; v_call: TRBV6-5; j_call: TRBJ1-2; clone_size: NA
cdr3_nt: TGTGCCAGCAGCGTAGGAGGGATTGCCATGAACACTGAAGCTTTCTTT; cdr3_aa: CASSVGGIAMNTEAFF; d_call: NA; v_call: TRBV9; j_call: TRBJ1-1; clone_size: NA
cdr3_nt: TGTGCCAGCAGTTACTCGGGGACACCTAACACTGAAGCTTTCTTT; cdr3_aa: CASSYSGTPNTEAFF; d_call: NA; v_call: TRBV6-2/TRBV6-3; j_call: TRBJ1-1; clone_size: NA
cdr3_nt: TGTGCCAGCAGGCCGACAGGGGCGGGCGTTGCTTTCTTT; cdr3_aa: CASRPTGAGVAFF; d_call: TRBD1; v_call: TRBV3-1/TRBV3-2; j_call: TRBJ1-1; clone_size: NA
cdr3_nt: TGTGCCAGCAGCTTGGAGGGGGGGAGGTCCGACGAGCAGTACTTC; cdr3_aa: CASSLEGGRSDEQYF; d_call: NA; v_call: TRBV5-4; j_call: TRBJ2-7; clone_size: NA
cdr3_nt: TGTGCCAGCAGTACCTCGGAGCCGGACAGGGGGTACTTC; cdr3_aa: CASSTSEPDRGYF; d_call: TRBD1; v_call: TRBV7-2; j_call: TRBJ2-7; clone_size: NA
cdr3_nt: TGTGCCAGCAGTTACTCCTTTAGCGGGGCGTTCAATGAGCAGTTCTTC; cdr3_aa: CASSYSFSGAFNEQFF; d_call: TRBD2; v_call: TRBV6-5; j_call: TRBJ2-1; clone_size: NA
cdr3_nt: TGTGCCAGCAGCTTTGGGACAGGGGGATTTGGGACCCAGTACTTC; cdr3_aa: CASSFGTGGFGTQYF; d_call: TRBD1; v_call: TRBV5-5; j_call: TRBJ2-5; clone_size: NA